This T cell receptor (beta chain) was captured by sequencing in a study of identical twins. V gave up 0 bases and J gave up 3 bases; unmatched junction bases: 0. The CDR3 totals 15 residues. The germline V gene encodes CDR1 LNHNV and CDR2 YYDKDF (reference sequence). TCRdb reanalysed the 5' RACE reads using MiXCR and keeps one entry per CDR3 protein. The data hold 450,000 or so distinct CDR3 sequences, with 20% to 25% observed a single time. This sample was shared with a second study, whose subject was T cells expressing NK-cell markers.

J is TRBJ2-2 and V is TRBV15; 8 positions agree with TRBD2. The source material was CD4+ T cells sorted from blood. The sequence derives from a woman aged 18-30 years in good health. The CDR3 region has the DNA TGTGCCACCAGCAGAGAAGCGGGGGACACCGGGGAGCTGTTTTTT. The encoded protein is CATSREAGDTGELFF.